This T cell receptor (beta chain) was identified in a study of blood T cell repertoires in COVID-19. Study background: Acute and convalescent COVID-19 specimens originated in the United States, Italy and Spain. Nucleic acid was either cDNA or gDNA, and it came from T cells, B-cell-depleted T cells, or PBMCs.

Germline assignment: CDR1 GTSNPN and CDR2 SVGIG (reference sequence). The CDR3 contains 13 residues. The V and J ends lost 1 base and 6 bases respectively, with 10 bases between them. Authors' data handling: Quantification of nucleated cells was approximated via reference gene primer amplification. TCRdb's table, derived via immunoSEQ multiplex PCR, lists solely in-frame clones and lacks some. V and J calls plus clone size are reproduced from that table; the DNA served to infer D and trimming. The sample lists roughly 290,000 clones, 80% to 85% occurring once. This TCR was recovered from a person aged 70 to 79 with COVID-19, enrolled during active disease. The chain employs TRBV30 and TRBJ1-5; a weak D match, TRBD1 (5 bases). Material for sequencing was peripheral blood. The CDR3 sequence: CAWSAAGRQPQHF. The CDR3 region has the DNA TGTGCCTGGAGTGCGGCGGGGCGTCAGCCCCAGCATTTT.